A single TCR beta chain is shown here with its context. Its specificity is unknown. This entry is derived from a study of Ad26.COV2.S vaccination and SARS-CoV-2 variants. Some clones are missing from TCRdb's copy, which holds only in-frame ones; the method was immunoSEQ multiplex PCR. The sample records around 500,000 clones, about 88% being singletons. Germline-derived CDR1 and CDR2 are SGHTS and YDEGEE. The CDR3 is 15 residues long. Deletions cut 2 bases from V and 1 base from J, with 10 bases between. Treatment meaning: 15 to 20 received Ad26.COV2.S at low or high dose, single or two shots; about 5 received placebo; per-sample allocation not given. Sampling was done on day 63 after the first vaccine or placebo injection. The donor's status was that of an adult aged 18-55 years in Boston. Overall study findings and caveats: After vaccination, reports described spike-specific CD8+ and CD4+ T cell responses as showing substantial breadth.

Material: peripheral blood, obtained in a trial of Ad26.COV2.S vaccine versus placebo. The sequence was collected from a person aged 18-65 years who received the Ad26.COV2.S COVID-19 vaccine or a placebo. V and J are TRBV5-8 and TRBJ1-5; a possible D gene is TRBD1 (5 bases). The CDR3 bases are TGTGCCAGCAGCTTCGGGGGTCCCAGCAATCAGCCCCAGCATTTT. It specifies CASSFGGPSNQPQHF.